This T cell receptor (beta chain) was sequenced for a study of human versus mouse CDR3 diversity and MHC coevolution. The study, taken as a whole, reports: Compared with mice, human CDR3s carried more deletions and insertions on average. Clonal inequality was lowest in two of the three human donors.

The table came from immunoSEQ multiplex PCR; TCRdb's copy has only in-frame clones and leaves some out. The data hold 86,000 or so clones, with roughly 93% observed a single time. The CDR3 runs 13 residues. With 2 bases removed from V and 1 base from J, the gap between germline ends came to 6 bases. CDR1 is MNHEY and CDR2 is SVGAGI in the germline V gene. In the case of this clone: Its target is not known.

The V call is TRBV6-5, the J call TRBJ2-7; the D is unclear. The source material was naive CD4+ T cells from blood. Noted subset: CD45RO-negative CD62L-positive naive CD4 T cells. This clonotype originated in a person between 30 and 69 years old in good health. CDR3: CASSYPPSYEQYF. CDR3 DNA: TGTGCCAGCAGTTACCCCCCATCCTACGAGCAGTACTTC.